This TCR beta chain originates from a study of blood T cell repertoires in COVID-19. This clone has more than one count but fewer than ten. Clones were sequenced by immunoSEQ multiplex PCR, and TCRdb holds only the in-frame ones, with some missing. This sample yields about 240,000 clones, of which roughly 80% are seen a single time; about 4.5% belongs to the top ten. The junction had 9 bases not matched to a gene; V was cut back by 5 bases and J by 8 bases. The CDR3 has 15 residues. Germline assignment: CDR1 MNHEY and CDR2 SVGAGI. What was sequenced was peripheral blood. J is TRBJ2-1 and V is TRBV6-5, with 10 bases identical to TRBD2. This clonotype was obtained from a woman between 65 and 79 years old with acute or convalescent COVID-19. This chain's CDR3 is CASSMSRTSGDEQFF. The CDR3 DNA follows: TGTGCCAGCAGTATGAGTCGGACTAGCGGAGATGAGCAGTTCTTC.